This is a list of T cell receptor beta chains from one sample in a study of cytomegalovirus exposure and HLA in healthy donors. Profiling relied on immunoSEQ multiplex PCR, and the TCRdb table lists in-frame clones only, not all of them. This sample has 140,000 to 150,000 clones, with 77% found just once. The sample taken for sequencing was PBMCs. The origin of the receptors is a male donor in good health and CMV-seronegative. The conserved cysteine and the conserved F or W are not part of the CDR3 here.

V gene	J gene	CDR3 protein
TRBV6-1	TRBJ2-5	ASRRGGAETQY
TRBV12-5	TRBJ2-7	ASGSSRVGGAYEQY
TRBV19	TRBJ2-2	ASSRTSDSGELF
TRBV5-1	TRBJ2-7	ASSLNARPGQGILKGTYEQY
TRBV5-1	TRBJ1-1	ASNRDREYRGDTEAF
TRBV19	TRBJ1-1	ASRSGGPEAF
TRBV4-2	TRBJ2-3	ASSQRGSGGTDTQY
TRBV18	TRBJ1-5	ASSLTKQGNQPQH
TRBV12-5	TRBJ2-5	ASGLGQGRQETQY
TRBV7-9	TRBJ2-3	ASSLEGQGIDTQY
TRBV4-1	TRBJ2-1	ASSPTTVADSYNEQF
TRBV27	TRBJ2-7	ASSLSSGSSYEQY
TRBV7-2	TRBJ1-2	ASSLGDRDSYGYT
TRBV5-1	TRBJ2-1	ASSWNGGGIYNEQF
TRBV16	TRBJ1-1	ASSQYLDSEAF
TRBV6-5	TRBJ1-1	ASRLRDTLNGAF
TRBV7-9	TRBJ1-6	SSSSLPNSPLH
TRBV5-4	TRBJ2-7	ASSLPQGPSYEQY
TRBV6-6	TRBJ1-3	ASSRGQGVGNTIY
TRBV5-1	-	ASSLSLAGAAYEQY
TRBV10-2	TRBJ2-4	ASSPTGPNIQY
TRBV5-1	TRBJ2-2	ASSLVSAPVRGSGELF
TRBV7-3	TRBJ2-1	ASSLTEAISYNEQF
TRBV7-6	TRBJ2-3	ASSRNRQGANTQY
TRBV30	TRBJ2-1	ASSSGSSYNEQF
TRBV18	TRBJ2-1	ASSPRRSSYNEQF
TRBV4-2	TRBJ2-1	ASSPQISDEQF
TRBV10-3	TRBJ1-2	AIRINPGTGGRTLGYGYT
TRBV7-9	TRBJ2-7	ASSYQRGALSYEQY
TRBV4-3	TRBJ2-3	ASSQDSGGADTQY
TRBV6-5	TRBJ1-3	ASRPRGDTGNTIY
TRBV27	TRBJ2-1	ASSLLSDNEQF
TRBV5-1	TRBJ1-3	ASRTGEGNTIY
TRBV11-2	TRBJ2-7	ASRPVARGYEQY
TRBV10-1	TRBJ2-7	ASSHPGGEGTEQY
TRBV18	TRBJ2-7	ASSQSRDRDYEQY
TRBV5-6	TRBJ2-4	ASSLEPGTENIQY
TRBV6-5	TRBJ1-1	ASSLRGTEAF
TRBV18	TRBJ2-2	ASSPPVSGMAGELF
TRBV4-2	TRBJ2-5	ASSQVSRVIQETQY
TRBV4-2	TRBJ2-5	ASSQVLGTSGETQY
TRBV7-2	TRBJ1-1	ASSYTGGDGEAF
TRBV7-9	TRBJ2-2	ASIPSGGKNTGELF
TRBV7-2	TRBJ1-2	ASIRDRANYGYT
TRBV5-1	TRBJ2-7	ASGGQPSYEQY
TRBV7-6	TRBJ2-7	ASSLDDLYEQY
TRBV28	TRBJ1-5	ASSSQGLGNQPQH
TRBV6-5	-	ASSYSLAEVYEQY
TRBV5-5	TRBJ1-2	ASSSQFNSANYGYT
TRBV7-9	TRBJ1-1	SSSWGGLNTEAF
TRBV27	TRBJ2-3	ASSFGQGSTDTQY
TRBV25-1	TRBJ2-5	ASSEPRVGETQY
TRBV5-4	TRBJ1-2	ASSSRGTYGYT
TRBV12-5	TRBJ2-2	ASGLPQLAGLPGELF
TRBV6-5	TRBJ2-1	ASSYSNPGDQF
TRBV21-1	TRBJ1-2	ASSPMTSLNYGYT
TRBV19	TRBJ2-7	ASSIGQGRATYEQY
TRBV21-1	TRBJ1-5	ASSTCQPQH